This T cell receptor (beta chain) was found in a study of OX40 agonist ivuxolimab in advanced cancers. Germline CDR1 and CDR2: SGHRS and YFSETQ. The CDR3 is 13 amino acids. Trimming cost V 0 bases and J 3 bases, with 5 bases left between them. Some clones are missing from TCRdb's copy, which holds only in-frame ones; the method was immunoSEQ multiplex PCR. This table holds fewer than 85,000 clones, approximately 86% found once. Study outcomes and limitations: Relative to CD4+ cells, CD8+ T cells on average had more expanded clones.

In regard to this clone: Its target is unknown. This sample also contains other DNA sequences that code for the same CDR3.

V is TRBV5-1 and J is TRBJ2-3, with D uncertain. The source was CD4+ or CD8+ T cells sorted from blood, collected in a trial of the OX40 agonist ivuxolimab. The receptor was derived from an adult with an advanced solid tumor such as melanoma, head and neck, liver or kidney cancer. The CDR3 DNA is TGCGCCAGCAGCTTGGGAGGTACAGATACGCAGTATTTT. Its translation is CASSLGGTDTQYF.